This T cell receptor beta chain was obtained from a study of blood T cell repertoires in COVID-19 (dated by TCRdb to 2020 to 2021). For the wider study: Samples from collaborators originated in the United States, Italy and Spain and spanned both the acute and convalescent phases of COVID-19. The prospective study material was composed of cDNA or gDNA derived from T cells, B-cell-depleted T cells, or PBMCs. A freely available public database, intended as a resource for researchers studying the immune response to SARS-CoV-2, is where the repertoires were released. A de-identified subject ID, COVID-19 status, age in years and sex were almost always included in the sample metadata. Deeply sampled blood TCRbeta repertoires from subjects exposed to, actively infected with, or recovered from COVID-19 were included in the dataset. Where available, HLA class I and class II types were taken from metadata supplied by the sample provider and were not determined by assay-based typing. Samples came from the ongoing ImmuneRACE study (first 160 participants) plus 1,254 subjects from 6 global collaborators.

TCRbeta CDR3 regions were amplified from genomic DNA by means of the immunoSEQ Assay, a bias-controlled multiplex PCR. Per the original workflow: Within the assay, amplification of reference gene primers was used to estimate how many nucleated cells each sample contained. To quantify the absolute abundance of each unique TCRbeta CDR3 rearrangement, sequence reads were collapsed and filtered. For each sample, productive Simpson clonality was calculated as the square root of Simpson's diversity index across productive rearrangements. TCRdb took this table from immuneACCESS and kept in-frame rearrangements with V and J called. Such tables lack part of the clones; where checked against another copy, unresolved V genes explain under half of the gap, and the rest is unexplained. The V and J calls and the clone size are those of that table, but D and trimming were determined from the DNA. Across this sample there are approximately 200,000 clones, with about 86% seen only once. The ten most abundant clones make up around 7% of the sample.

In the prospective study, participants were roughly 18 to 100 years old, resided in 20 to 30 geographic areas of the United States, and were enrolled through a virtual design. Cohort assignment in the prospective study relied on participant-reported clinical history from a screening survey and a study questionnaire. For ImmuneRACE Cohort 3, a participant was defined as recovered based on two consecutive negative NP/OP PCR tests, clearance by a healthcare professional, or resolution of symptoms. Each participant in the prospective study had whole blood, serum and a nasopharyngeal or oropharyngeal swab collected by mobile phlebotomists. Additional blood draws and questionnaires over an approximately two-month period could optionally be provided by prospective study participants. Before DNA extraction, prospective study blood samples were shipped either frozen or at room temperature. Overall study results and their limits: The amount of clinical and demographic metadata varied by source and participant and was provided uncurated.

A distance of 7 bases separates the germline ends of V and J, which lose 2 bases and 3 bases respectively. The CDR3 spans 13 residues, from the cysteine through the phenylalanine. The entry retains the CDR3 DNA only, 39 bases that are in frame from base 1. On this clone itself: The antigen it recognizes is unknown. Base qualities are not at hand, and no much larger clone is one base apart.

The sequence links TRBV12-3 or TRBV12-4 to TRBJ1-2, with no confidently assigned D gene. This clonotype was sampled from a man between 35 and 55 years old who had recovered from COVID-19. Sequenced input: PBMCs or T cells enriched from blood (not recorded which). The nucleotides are TGTGCCAGCAGTTTACATCCAGACTATGGCTACACCTTC. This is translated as CASSLHPDYGYTF.